These 14 T cell receptor beta chains originate from one sample sequenced in a study of T-cell memory formation after mild COVID-19. TCRdb redid the calling of the 5' RACE reads with MiXCR, one entry per CDR3 protein. The repertoire holds 500,000 to 600,000 distinct CDR3 sequences, with about a sixth as singletons. Sequences were obtained from PBMCs or a T cell subset sorted from them (not recorded which). The receptors originated from an adult woman who had mild COVID-19 (a few samples of this study predate the infection). Cell type and time point are not known.

This clonotype has at least ten counts. This chain connects TRBV7-8 to TRBJ1-1; D is unclear. The CDR3 loop spans 16 amino acids. Between the trimmed V and J ends, which lost 5 bases and 0 bases, there was a span of 16 bases. Germline-derived CDR1 and CDR2 are SGHVS and FQNEAQ. The CDR3, as DNA: TGTGCCAGCAGCCCTATCATACAGTCAATGAACACTGAAGCTTTCTTT. Its protein product is CASSPIIQSMNTEAFF.

This clonotype was observed many times. The chain combines TRBV5-1 with TRBJ1-2, with TRBD1 identical over 8 bases. Trimming cost V 0 bases and J 8 bases; bases outside gene matches: 3. The CDR3 is 13 residues long. Germline V gene data show CDR1 as SGHRS and CDR2 as YFSETQ. This CDR3 is CASSLETGDGYTF. The CDR3 DNA follows: TGCGCCAGCAGCTTGGAGACAGGGGACGGCTACACCTTC.

The V gene is TRBV12-3 or TRBV12-4, the J gene TRBJ2-3; possibly TRBD1 for D (5 bases). V was shortened by 5 bases and J by 10 bases, with 10 bases between the two germline ends. This CDR3 is 11 amino acids long. CDR3 nucleotide sequence: TGTGCCAGCAGTCTCACAGGATCGCAGTATTTT. Translation gives CASSLTGSQYF.

The chain recombines TRBV7-8 with TRBJ2-7; possible D gene TRBD2, 5 bases. Germline values: CDR1 SGHVS, CDR2 FQNEAQ. The CDR3 is 16 amino acids. Trimming cost V 1 base and J 2 bases, with 15 bases left between them. The CDR3 loop reads CASSLDFGEWTYEQYF. The CDR3, as DNA: TGTGCCAGCAGCTTAGATTTCGGGGAGTGGACCTACGAGCAGTACTTC.

There are many counts of this clonotype. The V gene is TRBV5-5, the J gene TRBJ2-3, with D perhaps matching TRBD2 (7 bases). CDR1 is SGHKS and CDR2 is YYEKEE in the germline V gene (reference sequence). The germline V and J ends were trimmed by 1 base and 0 bases, with 15 bases remaining between them. The CDR3 totals 17 residues. The chain's CDR3 is CASSLRGDIPSTDTQYF. DNA of the CDR3: TGTGCCAGCAGCTTGCGGGGGGACATCCCTAGCACAGATACGCAGTATTTT.

A few counts support this clonotype. The V and J genes are TRBV15 and TRBJ2-1; 7 positions agree with TRBD1. This CDR3 region has 17 residues. Germline values: CDR1 LNHNV, CDR2 YYDKDF (reference sequence). Germline trimming cut 0 bases from V and 3 bases from J; bases unmatched to any gene: 8. The CDR3 region has the DNA TGTGCCACCAGCAGAGATCTCGGGACAGTGGTCTACAATGAGCAGTTCTTC. Protein product: CATSRDLGTVVYNEQFF.

The chain uses TRBV5-1 and TRBJ2-3, with 7 bases identical to TRBD2. Germline lookup yields CDR1 SGHRS and CDR2 YFSETQ. V gave up 4 bases and J gave up 2 bases; unmatched junction bases: 13. The CDR3 is 17 residues long. Here the CDR3 reads CASSPGTTGLLTDTQYF. CDR3 DNA: TGCGCCAGCAGCCCCGGGACTACCGGACTGCTCACAGATACGCAGTATTTT.

This clonotype was found many times. This sequence joins TRBV7-9 and TRBJ2-1; TRBD2 matches 10 bases. Germline V CDR1 and CDR2: SEHNR, FQNEAQ (reference sequence). With V trimmed by 4 bases and J by 4 bases, 4 bases remained unmatched. The CDR3 runs 15 residues. Written as DNA, the CDR3 is TGTGCCAGCAGCTCGGGACTAGCGCCATACAATGAGCAGTTCTTC. The encoded protein is CASSSGLAPYNEQFF. The full variable domain, its missing parts supplied by reference TRBV7-9 and TRBJ2-1, is DTGVSQNPRHKITKRGQNVTFRCDPISEHNRLYWYRQTLGQGPEFLTYFQNEAQLEKSRLLSDRFSAERPKGSFSTLEIQRTEQGDSAMYLCASSSGLAPYNEQFFGPGTRLTVL.

This clonotype was seen only a few times. The chain carries TRBV7-3 and TRBJ2-5; D is possibly TRBD1 (6 bases). Germline V lookup: CDR1 SGHTA, CDR2 FQGTGA. The CDR3 contains 15 residues. The V gene lost 2 bases and the J gene lost 5 bases, with 15 bases spanning the gap. This CDR3 is CASSLSPGARETQYF. The CDR3 DNA reads as TGTGCCAGCAGCTTATCCCCAGGGGCCCGGGAGACCCAGTACTTC.

The V and J genes are TRBV18 and TRBJ2-5; TRBD2 might be the D (6 bases). Germline V gene lookup returns CDR1 KGHSH and CDR2 LQKENI. CDR3 size: 16 residues. Between the trimmed V and J ends, which lost 4 bases and 0 bases, there was a span of 15 bases. As DNA, the CDR3 is TGTGCCAGCTCACGCTACAGCGGAGGGGACCAAGAGACCCAGTACTTC. Translated, it gives CASSRYSGGDQETQYF.

The V call is TRBV12-3 or TRBV12-4, the J call TRBJ2-3; 9 positions match TRBD2. The CDR3 is made up of 16 amino acids. Trimming took 2 bases from V and 3 from J; bases not matched to a gene: 6. The CDR3 bases are TGTGCCAGCAGTTTAATGGCGGGGGGGCAGACAGATACGCAGTATTTT. Translation gives CASSLMAGGQTDTQYF.

The rearrangement uses TRBV6-5 and TRBJ1-1; perhaps TRBD1 as D (5 bases). Trimming pared 6 bases from V and 2 bases from J, leaving 13 bases between. CDR3 length: 14 amino acids. From germline, CDR1 is MNHEY and CDR2 SVGAGI. DNA of the CDR3: TGTGCCAGCAGACCAGGGAGGGTTAACACTGAAGCTTTCTTT. Protein: CASRPGRVNTEAFF.

This clonotype came up a few times. The V gene is TRBV6-4, the J gene TRBJ2-1, with TRBD1 matching over 8 bases. V lost 3 bases to trimming and J lost 9 bases; unmatched junction nucleotides: 10. The CDR3 extends over 15 amino acids. CDR1 and CDR2 from the germline V gene are MRHNA and SNTAGT. CDR3 DNA: TGTGCCAGCAGTGATGGTCAGGGGGCAGGAGGTGAGCAGTTCTTC. Its translation is CASSDGQGAGGEQFF.

This chain joins TRBV10-3 and TRBJ2-7; 7 bases agree with TRBD2. Germline CDR1 reads ENHRY; CDR2 reads SYGVKD. CDR3 length: 11 residues. With 7 bases clipped from V and 5 bases from J, the junction kept 2 bases outside the gene matches. This CDR3 is CAITAGDEQYF. The CDR3 DNA reads TGTGCCATCACCGCGGGGGACGAGCAGTACTTC.